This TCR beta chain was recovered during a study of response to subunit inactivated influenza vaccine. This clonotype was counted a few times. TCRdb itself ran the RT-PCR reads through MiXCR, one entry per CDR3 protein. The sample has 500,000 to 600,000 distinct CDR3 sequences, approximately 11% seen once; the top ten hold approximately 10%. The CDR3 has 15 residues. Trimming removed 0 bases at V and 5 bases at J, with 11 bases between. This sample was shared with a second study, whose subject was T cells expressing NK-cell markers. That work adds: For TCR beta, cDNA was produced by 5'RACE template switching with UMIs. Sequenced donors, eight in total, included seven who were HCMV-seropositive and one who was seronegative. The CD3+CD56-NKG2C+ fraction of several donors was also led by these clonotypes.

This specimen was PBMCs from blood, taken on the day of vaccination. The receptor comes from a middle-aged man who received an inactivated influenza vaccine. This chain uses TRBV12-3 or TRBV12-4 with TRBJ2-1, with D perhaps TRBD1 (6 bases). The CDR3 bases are TGTGCCAGCAGTTTAGCCGGACAGTCGGACAATGAGCAGTTCTTC. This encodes CASSLAGQSDNEQFF.